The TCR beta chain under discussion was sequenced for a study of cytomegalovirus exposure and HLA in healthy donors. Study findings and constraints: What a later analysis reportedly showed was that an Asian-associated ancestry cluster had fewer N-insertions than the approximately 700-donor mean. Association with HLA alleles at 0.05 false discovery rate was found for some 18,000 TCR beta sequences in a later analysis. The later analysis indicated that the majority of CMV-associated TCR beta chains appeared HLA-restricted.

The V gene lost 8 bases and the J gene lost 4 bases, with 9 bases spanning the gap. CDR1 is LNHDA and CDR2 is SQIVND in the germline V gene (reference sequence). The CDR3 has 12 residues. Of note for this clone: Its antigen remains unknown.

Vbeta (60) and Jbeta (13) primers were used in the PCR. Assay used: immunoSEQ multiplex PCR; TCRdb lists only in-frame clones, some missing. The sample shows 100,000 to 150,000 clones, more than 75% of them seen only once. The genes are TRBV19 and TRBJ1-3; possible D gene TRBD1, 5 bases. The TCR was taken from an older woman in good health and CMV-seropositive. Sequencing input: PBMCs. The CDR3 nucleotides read TGTGCCAGTGCTAACAGGGGAAACACCATATATTTT. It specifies CASANRGNTIYF.